These T cell receptor beta chains were read from a single sample in a study of blood T cell repertoires in COVID-19. Assay: immunoSEQ multiplex PCR; the TCRdb copy retains only in-frame clones and omits some. The sample lists more than 150,000 clones, approximately 87% seen once, with approximately 4% in the top ten. Material for sequencing was peripheral blood. Receptor source: a woman in her sixties or seventies with acute or convalescent COVID-19. The CDR3 runs from the conserved cysteine through the conserved F or W. D genes are given only for firm matches. Size tells how often a clone was seen (once, few, many) or the class of an expanded clone, and some rows leave it out.

CDR3 DNA | CDR3 protein | D gene | J gene | V gene | clone size
TGTGCCAGCAACCCATCCGGGACAGGGCCCCCAACTGAAGCTTTCTTT | CASNPSGTGPPTEAFF | TRBD1 | TRBJ1-1 | TRBV2 | NA
TGTGCCAGCAGCCAACTTGGCGGGAGCTCCTACAATGAGCAGTTCTTC | CASSQLGGSSYNEQFF | TRBD2 | TRBJ2-1 | TRBV14 | NA
TGTGCCAGCAGCCCTGGCCCGGGGCGGGAGGGTCAAGAGACCCAGTACTTC | CASSPGPGREGQETQYF | TRBD2 | TRBJ2-5 | TRBV9 | NA
TGTGCCAGCAGCTTAGGCAGGGCCAACAATGAGCAGTTCTTC | CASSLGRANNEQFF | NA | TRBJ2-1 | TRBV11-3 | NA
TGTGCCAGCAGTTTAGCGGGACTAGCGTTCAATGAGCAGTTCTTC | CASSLAGLAFNEQFF | TRBD2 | TRBJ2-1 | TRBV6-2/TRBV6-3 | NA
TGTGCCAGCAGTTGGGGGACAGGGACGAATGAGCAGTTCTTC | CASSWGTGTNEQFF | TRBD1 | TRBJ2-1 | TRBV6-5 | NA
TGTGCCAGCAACAGCTCCCCAGGTGGGTTGGACGAGCAGTACTTC | CASNSSPGGLDEQYF | NA | TRBJ2-7 | TRBV21-1 | NA
TGTGCCAGCAGTGATATGACAGGGGATTGGGGTTATAGCAATCAGCCCCAGCATTTT | CASSDMTGDWGYSNQPQHF | TRBD1 | TRBJ1-5 | TRBV6-1 | NA
TGTGCCAGCAGCTTATCCGCAGGGAGCACAGATACGCAGTATTTT | CASSLSAGSTDTQYF | NA | TRBJ2-3 | TRBV7-2 | NA
TGTGCCAGCAGCGTAGGGTCCAGGGGGCGTGAAGCTTTCTTT | CASSVGSRGREAFF | TRBD1 | TRBJ1-1 | TRBV9 | NA
TGTGCCAGCAGCTTCACGGGTAACTATGGCTACACCTTC | CASSFTGNYGYTF | NA | TRBJ1-2 | TRBV5-6 | NA
TGTGCCGCCCTACAGGCCAGCTCCTATAATTCACCCCTCCACTTT | CAALQASSYNSPLHF | NA | TRBJ1-6 | TRBV6-5 | NA
TGTGCCAGCAGCTTCCAGGGCGGGAGCTCCTACGAGCAGTACTTC | CASSFQGGSSYEQYF | TRBD2 | TRBJ2-7 | TRBV5-6 | NA
TGTGCCAGCAGCCAATTAGCGGGGGGGTATGAGCAGTTCTTC | CASSQLAGGYEQFF | TRBD2 | TRBJ2-1 | TRBV3-1/TRBV3-2 | NA
TGTGCCTGGAGTGTACTTGGGACATTGGGCTACGAGCAGTACTTC | CAWSVLGTLGYEQYF | NA | TRBJ2-7 | TRBV30 | NA
TGTGCCAGTAGTGCGGACTCAGATACGCAGTATTTT | CASSADSDTQYF | NA | TRBJ2-3 | TRBV19 | once
NA | CASSSSTGAGEKLFF | NA | TRBJ1-4 | TRBV10-1 | NA
TGTGCCAGCAGCCAACTCGGCGGGACAGTCCATAATTCACCCCTCCACTTT | CASSQLGGTVHNSPLHF | TRBD1 | TRBJ1-6 | TRBV3-1/TRBV3-2 | NA
TGTGCCATCGGAGTCTACAATGAGCAGTTCTTC | CAIGVYNEQFF | NA | TRBJ2-1 | TRBV10-3 | NA
TGTGCCAGCAGCTTGGGAGGCGGGGGGGCCTCCTACGAGCAGTACTTC | CASSLGGGGASYEQYF | TRBD2 | TRBJ2-7 | TRBV5-6 | NA
TGCAGCGTTGTAGGACAGTCGAACACTGAAGCTTTCTTT | CSVVGQSNTEAFF | NA | TRBJ1-1 | TRBV29-1 | NA
TGTGCCAGCAGCCGGACAGGGTACACTGAAGCTTTCTTT | CASSRTGYTEAFF | TRBD1 | TRBJ1-1 | TRBV28 | once
TGCGCCAGCAGCCAAGTTAACGGGGCTAGCGGGAGTAAAACCGGGGAGCTGTTTTTT | CASSQVNGASGSKTGELFF | TRBD2 | TRBJ2-2 | TRBV4-3 | once
TGCGCCAGCAGCTTGGTCCCGACAGAAAACTATGGCTACACCTTC | CASSLVPTENYGYTF | NA | TRBJ1-2 | TRBV5-1 | NA
TGTGCCAGCAGCGGGGGGGTCAACGGACCGAGCTCCTATAATTCACCCCTCCACTTT | CASSGGVNGPSSYNSPLHF | NA | TRBJ1-6 | TRBV5-6 | once
TGTGCCAGTAGTATAGTTAAGTCTAGCGGGGGCCAAGAGACCCAGTACTTC | CASSIVKSSGGQETQYF | TRBD2 | TRBJ2-5 | TRBV19 | NA
TGCGCCAGCAGCCAAGGTGATTTCCGAGAGGTTTGGAGTCCCTATGGCTACACCTTC | CASSQGDFREVWSPYGYTF | NA | TRBJ1-2 | TRBV4-1 | NA
TGTGCCAGCAGTTTAAACGGGGGTTCACCCCTCCACTTT | CASSLNGGSPLHF | NA | TRBJ1-6 | TRBV12-3/TRBV12-4 | NA
TGTGCCAGCAGCCAATACAGTGATATGGATACGCAGTATTTT | CASSQYSDMDTQYF | NA | TRBJ2-3 | TRBV3-1/TRBV3-2 | NA
TGTGCCAGCAGCTCAGACAGGGCGGGCACTGAAGCTTTCTTT | CASSSDRAGTEAFF | TRBD1 | TRBJ1-1 | TRBV27 | NA
TGTGCCAGCAGTGAGGCGGACACTGAAGCTTTCTTT | CASSEADTEAFF | NA | TRBJ1-1 | TRBV28 | NA
TGTGCCAGCAGTGAAATGGCGGTTCCCTACAATGAGCAGTTCTTC | CASSEMAVPYNEQFF | NA | TRBJ2-1 | TRBV6-1 | NA
TGTGCCAGCAGATCAGGGTCTGGAAACACCATATATTTT | CASRSGSGNTIYF | NA | TRBJ1-3 | TRBV6-5 | NA
TGTGCCAGCTCCGCTGGACAGGGCAATCAGCCCCAGCATTTT | CASSAGQGNQPQHF | TRBD1 | TRBJ1-5 | TRBV18 | NA
TGTGCCAGCAGTCAGACTAGCGGCTACGAGCAGTACTTC | CASSQTSGYEQYF | TRBD2 | TRBJ2-7 | TRBV7-8 | NA
TGTGCCAGCAGCTTATCCTCACTAAAAAACATTCAGTACTTC | CASSLSSLKNIQYF | NA | TRBJ2-4 | TRBV13 | NA
TGTGCCTGGGGACGACAGGGGTTGCAAGAGCAGTACTTC | CAWGRQGLQEQYF | TRBD1 | TRBJ2-7 | TRBV30 | NA
TGTGCCAGCAGCTTGGGACCGACAGAAGGCTACGAGCAGTACTTC | CASSLGPTEGYEQYF | NA | TRBJ2-7 | TRBV5-4 | NA
TGTGCCAGCAGCGATAGACGGGTTAATGAGCAGTTCTTC | CASSDRRVNEQFF | NA | TRBJ2-1 | TRBV6-5 | NA
TGCAGTGCTCCGTCGGTCGGGTCCCAGCATTTT | CSAPSVGSQHF | NA | TRBJ1-5 | TRBV20-1 | NA
TGTGCCAGCAGTTGGGGCACGCTCCCGGAGCCTCGTGGCTACACCTTC | CASSWGTLPEPRGYTF | NA | TRBJ1-2 | TRBV6-2/TRBV6-3 | NA
TGTGCCATCAGTGAGTCGGCTACTAGCCCACACACCGGGGAGCTGTTTTTT | CAISESATSPHTGELFF | NA | TRBJ2-2 | TRBV10-3 | NA
TGTGCCAGTAGTTCCCAGCGGGGGTGGGAGCAGTTCTTC | CASSSQRGWEQFF | TRBD2 | TRBJ2-1 | TRBV19 | NA